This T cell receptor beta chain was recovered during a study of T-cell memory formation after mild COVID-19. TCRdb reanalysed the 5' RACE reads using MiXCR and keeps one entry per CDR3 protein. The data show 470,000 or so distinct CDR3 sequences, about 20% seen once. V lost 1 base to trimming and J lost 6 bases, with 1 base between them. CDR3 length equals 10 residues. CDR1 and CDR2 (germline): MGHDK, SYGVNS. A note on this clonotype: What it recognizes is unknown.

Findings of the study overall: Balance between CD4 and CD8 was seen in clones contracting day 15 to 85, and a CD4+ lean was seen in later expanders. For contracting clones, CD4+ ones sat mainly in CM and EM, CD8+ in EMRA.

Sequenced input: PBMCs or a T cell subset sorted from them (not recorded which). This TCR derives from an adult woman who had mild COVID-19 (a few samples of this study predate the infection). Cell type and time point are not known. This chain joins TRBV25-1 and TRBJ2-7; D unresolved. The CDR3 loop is CASSESEQYF. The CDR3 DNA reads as TGTGCCAGCAGTGAATCCGAGCAGTACTTC.